This TCR beta chain was documented in a study of cytomegalovirus exposure and HLA in healthy donors. For the study at large: A data release that came early held around 85 million unique TCRs from HLA-typed donors.

Regarding this clone: Its cognate antigen is unknown.

The study ran its PCR with 60 Vbeta and 13 Jbeta primers. In the original processing: There were about 80 million unique TCR beta chains by a later count, and approximately 10 million of them were shared. Measured with immunoSEQ multiplex PCR; TCRdb has only the in-frame clones, and not every one. The V and J calls and clone size come from that table; D and trimming were worked out from the DNA. Of over 130,000 clones in the sample, just under 85% are singletons; the top ten hold approximately 1.5%. Study-wide results and limits: Available immune exposure information was restricted to CMV serostatus only.

The sequenced sample consisted of PBMCs. This TCR came from a man younger than 45 in good health and CMV-seropositive.

Here the CDR3 DNA reads TGTGCCAGCAGCGAGGGGGAGGGGCCGTCTAATGAAAAACTGTTTTTT. This translates into CASSEGEGPSNEKLFF. The chain combines TRBV5-5 with TRBJ1-4, with D possibly matching TRBD1 (6 bases). V lost 4 bases and J lost 3, with 16 bases in between. The CDR3 loop spans 16 amino acids. Germline CDR1 reads SGHKS; CDR2 reads YYEKEE (reference sequence).